This T cell receptor beta chain was sequenced during a study of CD8 T cells in ankylosing spondylitis (TCRdb year 2017). Notes on the research overall: The study set out to find disease-linked TCR variants by profiling T cell receptor beta repertoires in ankylosing spondylitis patients and healthy donors. The whole study cohort included 85 to 120 healthy donors and around 25 ankylosing spondylitis patients. Peripheral blood was sampled, and synovial fluid was also collected from ankylosing spondylitis patients.

In this sample, this clonotype turned up a few times. This receptor's antigen is unknown. No much larger clone is present one base from it, and per-base qualities are unavailable. V drops 3 bases and J drops 4 bases, leaving 6 bases in between. The CDR3 holds 11 amino acids from the cysteine to the phenylalanine. The CDR3 DNA has 33 bases and is translated from base 1. Reading the germline V gene (reference sequence) gives CDR1 DFQATT and CDR2 SNEGSKA. General conclusions and limits of the study: Some TCR beta motif variants had previously been reported in synovial fluid and blood of reactive arthritis patients, which suggested common disease-initiation mechanisms. The disease-linked clones had a CD8+ phenotype and were found at relatively low frequencies in peripheral blood. The disease-linked clones were reported to be significantly enriched in matched synovial fluid samples from ankylosing spondylitis patients. Blood from ankylosing spondylitis patients appeared to be characterized by a TCR beta motif composed of roughly 8 highly homologous amino acid variants.

These reads were obtained on an Illumina HiSeq 2500. Quantitative 5'-RACE with molecular barcodes was the method used to prepare the TCR beta libraries. As for the authors' bioinformatics: Disease-linked TCR variants were identified with a new computational method built on a probabilistic model of VDJ rearrangement. Clones were called with MiXCR by TCRdb after fastp trimmed the public reads at Q25, and only in-frame beta chains were retained. For every CDR3 protein sequence, its rows merge into one entry that carries the most common genes and DNA. It is TCRdb's table, rather than the study itself, that gives the V and J calls and clone size. A total of around 480,000 distinct CDR3 sequences appear in this sample, 15% to 20% of them only once. The ten most abundant clones make up approximately 1% of the sample.

The chain employs TRBV20-1 and TRBJ1-2; the D gene is possibly TRBD1, with 5 bases matching. The receptor comes from a male donor with ankylosing spondylitis. What was sequenced was blood, either unsorted or a sorted T cell fraction (not recorded which). The CDR3 region: CSARGTYGYTF. Here is the DNA: TGCAGTGCTAGGGGGACCTATGGCTACACCTTC.